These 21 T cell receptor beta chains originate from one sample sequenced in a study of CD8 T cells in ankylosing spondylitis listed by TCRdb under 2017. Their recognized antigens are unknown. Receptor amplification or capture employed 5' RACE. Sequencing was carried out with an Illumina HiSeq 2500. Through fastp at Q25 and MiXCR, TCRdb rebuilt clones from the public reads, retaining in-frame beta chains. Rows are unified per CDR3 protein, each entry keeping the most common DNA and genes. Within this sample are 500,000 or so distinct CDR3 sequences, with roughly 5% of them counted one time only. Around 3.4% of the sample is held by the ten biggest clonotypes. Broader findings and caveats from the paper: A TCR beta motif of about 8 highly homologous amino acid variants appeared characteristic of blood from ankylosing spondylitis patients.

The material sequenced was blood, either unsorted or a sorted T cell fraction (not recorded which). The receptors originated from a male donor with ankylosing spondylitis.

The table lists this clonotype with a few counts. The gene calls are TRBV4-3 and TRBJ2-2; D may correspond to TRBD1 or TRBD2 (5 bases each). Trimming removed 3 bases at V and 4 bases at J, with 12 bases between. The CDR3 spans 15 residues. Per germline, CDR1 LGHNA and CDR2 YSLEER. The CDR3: CASSQGTSGTGELFF. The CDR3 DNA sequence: TGCGCCAGCAGCCAGGGGACCTCGGGCACCGGGGAGCTGTTTTTT.

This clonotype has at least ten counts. In nucleotides, the CDR3 is TGCAGTGCTGATAATTTCGGGACAGGGGACTCACCCCTCCACTTT. Encoded protein: CSADNFGTGDSPLHF. The gene calls are TRBV20-1 and TRBJ1-6, with TRBD1 matching over 10 bases. The V segment lost 5 bases and the J segment 10 bases; nucleotides outside the gene matches: 11. Germline V gene lookup returns CDR1 DFQATT and CDR2 SNEGSKA (reference sequence). CDR3 size: 15 residues.

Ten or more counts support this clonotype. CDR3 loop: CSAPTGEDGYTF. The CDR3 DNA is TGCAGTGCGCCCACAGGGGAGGATGGCTACACCTTC. The chain couples TRBV20-1 to TRBJ1-2, with 7 positions matching TRBD1. Looked up from germline, CDR1 is DFQATT and CDR2 is SNEGSKA (reference sequence). The V segment lost 6 bases and the J segment 6 bases; nucleotides outside the gene matches: 7. The CDR3 is 12 residues long.

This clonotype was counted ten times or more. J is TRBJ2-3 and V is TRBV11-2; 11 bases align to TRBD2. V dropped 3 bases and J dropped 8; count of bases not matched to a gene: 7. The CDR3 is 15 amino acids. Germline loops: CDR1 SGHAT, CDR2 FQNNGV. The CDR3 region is CASSLTSGVYGTQYF. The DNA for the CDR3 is TGTGCCAGCAGCTTGACTAGCGGGGTCTACGGTACGCAGTATTTT.

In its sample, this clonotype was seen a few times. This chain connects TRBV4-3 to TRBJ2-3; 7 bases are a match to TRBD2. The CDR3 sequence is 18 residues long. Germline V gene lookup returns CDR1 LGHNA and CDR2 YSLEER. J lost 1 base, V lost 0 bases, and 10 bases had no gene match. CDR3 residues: CASSQEMGWAGGTDTQYF. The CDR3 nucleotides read TGCGCCAGCAGCCAAGAGATGGGTTGGGCGGGAGGCACAGATACGCAGTATTTT.

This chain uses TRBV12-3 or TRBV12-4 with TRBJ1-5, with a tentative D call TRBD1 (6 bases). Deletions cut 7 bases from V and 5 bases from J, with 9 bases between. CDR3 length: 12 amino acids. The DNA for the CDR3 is TGTGCCAGCAAAAGGGGGGATCAGCCCCAGCATTTT. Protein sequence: CASKRGDQPQHF.

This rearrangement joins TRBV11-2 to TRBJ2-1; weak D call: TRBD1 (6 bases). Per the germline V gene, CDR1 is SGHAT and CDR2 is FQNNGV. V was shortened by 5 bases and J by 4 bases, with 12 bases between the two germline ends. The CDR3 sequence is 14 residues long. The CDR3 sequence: CASSARTDYNEQFF. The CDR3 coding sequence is TGTGCCAGCAGCGCCCGGACAGATTACAATGAGCAGTTCTTC. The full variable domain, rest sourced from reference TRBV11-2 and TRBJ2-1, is EAGVAQSPRYKIIEKRQSVAFWCNPISGHATLYWYQQILGQGPKLLIQFQNNGVVDDSQLPKDRFSAERLKGVDSTLKIQPAKLEDSAVYLCASSARTDYNEQFFGPGTRLTVL.

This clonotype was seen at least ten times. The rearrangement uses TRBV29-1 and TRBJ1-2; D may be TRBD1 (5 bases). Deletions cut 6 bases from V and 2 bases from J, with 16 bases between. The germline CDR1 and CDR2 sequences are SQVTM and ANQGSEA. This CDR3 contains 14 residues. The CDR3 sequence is CSVGELYRNYGYTF. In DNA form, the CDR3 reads TGCAGCGTGGGGGAATTATACAGGAACTATGGCTACACCTTC.

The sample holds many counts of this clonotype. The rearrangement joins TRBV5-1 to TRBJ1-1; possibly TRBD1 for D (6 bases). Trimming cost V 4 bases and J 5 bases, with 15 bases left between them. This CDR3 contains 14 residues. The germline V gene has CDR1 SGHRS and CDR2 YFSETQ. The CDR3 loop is CASSERTRGTEAFF. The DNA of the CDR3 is TGCGCCAGCAGCGAACGGACTAGGGGGACTGAAGCTTTCTTT.

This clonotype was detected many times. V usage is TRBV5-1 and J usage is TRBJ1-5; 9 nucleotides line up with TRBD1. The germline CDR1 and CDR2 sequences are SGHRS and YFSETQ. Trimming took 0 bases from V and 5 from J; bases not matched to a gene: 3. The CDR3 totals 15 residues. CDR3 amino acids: CASSLETGGDQPQHF. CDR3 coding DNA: TGCGCCAGCAGCTTGGAAACAGGGGGCGATCAGCCCCAGCATTTT.

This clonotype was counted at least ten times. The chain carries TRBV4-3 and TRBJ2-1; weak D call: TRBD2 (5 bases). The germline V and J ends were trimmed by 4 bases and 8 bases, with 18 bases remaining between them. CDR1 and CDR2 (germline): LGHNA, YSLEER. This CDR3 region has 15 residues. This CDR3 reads CASSRGTRSPDEQFF. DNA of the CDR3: TGCGCCAGCAGCCGCGGTACTAGATCCCCGGATGAGCAGTTCTTC.

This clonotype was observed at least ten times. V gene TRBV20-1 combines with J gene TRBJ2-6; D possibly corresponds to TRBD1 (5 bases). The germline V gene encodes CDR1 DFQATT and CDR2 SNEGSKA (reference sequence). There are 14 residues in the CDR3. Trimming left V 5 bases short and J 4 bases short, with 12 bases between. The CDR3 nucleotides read TGCAGTGCTCCCGACAGTGCCGGGGCCAACGTCCTGACTTTC. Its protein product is CSAPDSAGANVLTF.

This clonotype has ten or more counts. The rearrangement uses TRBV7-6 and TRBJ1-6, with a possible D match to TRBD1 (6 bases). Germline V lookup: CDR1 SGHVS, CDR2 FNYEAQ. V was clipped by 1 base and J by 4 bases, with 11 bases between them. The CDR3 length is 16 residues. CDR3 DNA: TGTGCCAGCAGCTTAGGACAGGTCTCATATAATTCACCCCTCCACTTT. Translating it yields CASSLGQVSYNSPLHF.

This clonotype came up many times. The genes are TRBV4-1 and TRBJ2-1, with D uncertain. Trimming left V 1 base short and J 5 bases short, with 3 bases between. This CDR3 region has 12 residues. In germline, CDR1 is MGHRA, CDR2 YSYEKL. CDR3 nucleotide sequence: TGCGCCAGCAGCCAAGGACACAATGAGCAGTTCTTC. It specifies CASSQGHNEQFF.

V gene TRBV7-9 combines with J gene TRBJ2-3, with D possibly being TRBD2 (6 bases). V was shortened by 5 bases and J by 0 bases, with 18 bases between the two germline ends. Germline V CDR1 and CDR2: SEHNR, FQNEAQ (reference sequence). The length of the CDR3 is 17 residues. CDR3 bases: TGTGCCAGCAGCCCCCGGGCGGGGTCGGTAAGCACAGATACGCAGTATTTT. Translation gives CASSPRAGSVSTDTQYF. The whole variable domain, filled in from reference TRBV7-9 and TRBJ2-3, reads DTGVSQNPRHKITKRGQNVTFRCDPISEHNRLYWYRQTLGQGPEFLTYFQNEAQLEKSRLLSDRFSAERPKGSFSTLEIQRTEQGDSAMYLCASSPRAGSVSTDTQYFGPGTRLTVL.

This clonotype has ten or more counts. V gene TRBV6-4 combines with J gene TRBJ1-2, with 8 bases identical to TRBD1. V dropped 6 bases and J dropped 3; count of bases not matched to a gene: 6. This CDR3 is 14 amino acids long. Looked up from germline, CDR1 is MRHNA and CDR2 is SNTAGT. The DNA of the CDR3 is TGTGCCAGCAGGAAACAGGGGGGTGACTATGGCTACACCTTC. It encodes CASRKQGGDYGYTF.

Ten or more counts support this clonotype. The chain's CDR3 is CASSDSGVQPYNEQFF. The CDR3 region has the DNA TGTGCCAGCAGTGACTCGGGCGTTCAGCCCTACAATGAGCAGTTCTTC. This chain uses TRBV6-4 with TRBJ2-1; D uncertain. Trimming removed 0 bases at V and 2 bases at J, with 11 bases between. CDR1 and CDR2 (germline): MRHNA, SNTAGT. The CDR3 runs 16 residues.

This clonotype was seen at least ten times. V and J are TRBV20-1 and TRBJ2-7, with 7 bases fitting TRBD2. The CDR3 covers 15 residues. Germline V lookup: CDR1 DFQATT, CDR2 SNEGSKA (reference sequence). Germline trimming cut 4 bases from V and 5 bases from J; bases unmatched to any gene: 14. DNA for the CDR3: TGCAGTGCTAACCCGGGGGGACGGTTGCCAGACGAGCAGTACTTC. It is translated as CSANPGGRLPDEQYF.

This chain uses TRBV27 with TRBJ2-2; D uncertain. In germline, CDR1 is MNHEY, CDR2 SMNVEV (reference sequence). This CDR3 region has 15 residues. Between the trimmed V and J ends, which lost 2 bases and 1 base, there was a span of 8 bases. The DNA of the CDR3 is TGTGCCAGCAGTTTAAGAAGCAGGAACACCGGGGAGCTGTTTTTT. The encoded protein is CASSLRSRNTGELFF.

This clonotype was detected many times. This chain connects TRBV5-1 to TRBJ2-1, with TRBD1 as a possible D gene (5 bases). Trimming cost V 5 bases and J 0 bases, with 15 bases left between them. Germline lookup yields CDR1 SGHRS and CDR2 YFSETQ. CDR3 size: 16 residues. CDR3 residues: CASSARVPFSYNEQFF. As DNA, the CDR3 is TGCGCCAGCAGTGCCAGGGTCCCCTTCTCCTACAATGAGCAGTTCTTC.

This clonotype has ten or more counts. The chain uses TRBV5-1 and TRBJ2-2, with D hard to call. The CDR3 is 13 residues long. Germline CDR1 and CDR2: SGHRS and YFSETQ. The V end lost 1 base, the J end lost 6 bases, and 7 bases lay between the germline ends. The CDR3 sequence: CASSLLTAGELFF. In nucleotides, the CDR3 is TGCGCCAGCAGCTTGCTGACCGCCGGGGAGCTGTTTTTT.